This entry features one TCR beta chain sequence. Its antigen is currently unknown. The data belong to a study of T cell responses to AZD1222 COVID-19 vaccine. Study details: Recipients boosted at about 4 weeks or about 12 weeks are pooled. Study results and limitations: Among those given AZD1222, only 6 or 7 were seropositive at baseline. Nearly half of spike-specific TCRs reportedly target variant regions that are unmutated in the B.1.351 and B.1.1.7 variants. Spike regions recognized by vaccine-associated CD4 TCRs spanned the protein, led by 160-218 and 743-854.

The CDR3 is made up of 15 amino acids. Germline V gives CDR1 SGHAT, CDR2 FQNNGV. V lost 5 bases, J lost 0 bases, and 11 bases lay in between. The repertoire was sequenced with immunoSEQ multiplex PCR; TCRdb's copy has only in-frame clones and lacks some. Here the sample spans roughly 76,000 clones, roughly 88% being singletons. This receptor was identified in an adult in good health. This chain connects TRBV11-2 to TRBJ2-1; D assignment may be TRBD1 or TRBD2 (5 bases each). The sequenced sample was peripheral blood, obtained on day 0 of AZD1222 vaccination. CDR3 sequence: CASSPRGSSYNEQFF. Here the CDR3 DNA reads TGTGCCAGCAGCCCTCGGGGCAGCTCCTACAATGAGCAGTTCTTC. The full variable domain, in which reference TRBV11-2 and TRBJ2-1 provide the parts outside the CDR3, is EAGVAQSPRYKIIEKRQSVAFWCNPISGHATLYWYQQILGQGPKLLIQFQNNGVVDDSQLPKDRFSAERLKGVDSTLKIQPAKLEDSAVYLCASSPRGSSYNEQFFGPGTRLTVL.